The source of this T cell receptor (beta chain) is a study of blood T cell repertoires in COVID-19. Study-level information: Sites in the United States, Italy and Spain provided acute and convalescent COVID-19 samples. T cells, B-cell-depleted T cells, or PBMCs supplied cDNA or gDNA.

The ends were cut back, 4 bases at V and 0 bases at J, with 14 bases in the middle. CDR1 and CDR2 (germline): SGDLS, YYNGEE. The CDR3 runs 16 residues. Data came from immunoSEQ multiplex PCR; TCRdb stores just in-frame clones and leaves some out. The table includes about 250,000 clones, around 85% detected once. The receptor was derived from a man older than 75 with acute or convalescent COVID-19. Sequenced sample: peripheral blood. The chain uses TRBV9 and TRBJ2-1; weak D call: TRBD1 (5 bases). CDR3 in DNA: TGTGCCAGCAGCAAAGGGGTCCTGAGCTCCTACAATGAGCAGTTCTTC. Translation: CASSKGVLSSYNEQFF.